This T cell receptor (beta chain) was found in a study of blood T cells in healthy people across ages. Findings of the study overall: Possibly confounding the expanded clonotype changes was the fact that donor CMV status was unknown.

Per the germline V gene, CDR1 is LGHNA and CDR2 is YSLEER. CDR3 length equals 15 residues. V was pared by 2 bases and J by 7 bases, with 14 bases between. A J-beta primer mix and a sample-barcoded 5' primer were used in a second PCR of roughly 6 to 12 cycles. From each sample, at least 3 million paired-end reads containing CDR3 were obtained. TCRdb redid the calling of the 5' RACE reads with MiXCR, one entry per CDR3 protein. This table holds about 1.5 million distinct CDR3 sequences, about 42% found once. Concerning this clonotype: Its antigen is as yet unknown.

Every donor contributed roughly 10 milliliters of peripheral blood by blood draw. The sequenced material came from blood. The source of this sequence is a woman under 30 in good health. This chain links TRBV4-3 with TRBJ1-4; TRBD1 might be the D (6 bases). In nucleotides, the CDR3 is TGCGCCAGCAGCCAATTGCGGGACACGGTTGAAAAACTGTTTTTT. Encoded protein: CASSQLRDTVEKLFF.